This TCR beta chain is from a study of cytomegalovirus exposure and HLA in healthy donors. Germline V CDR1 and CDR2: SEHNR, FQNEAQ (reference sequence). The CDR3 contains 15 residues. V gave up 4 bases and J gave up 2 bases, with 15 bases separating them. Primers included in the PCR were 60 Vbeta and 13 Jbeta primers. Method: immunoSEQ multiplex PCR; TCRdb's copy keeps in-frame clones and lacks some. The sample lists roughly 120,000 clones, about 8.5% occurring once. This clone was detected only a few times. This rearrangement joins TRBV7-9 to TRBJ2-7; TRBD1 might be the D (5 bases). This clonotype was sampled from a man aged 40-49 years in good health and CMV-seronegative. Sequenced input: PBMCs. DNA for the CDR3: TGTGCCAGCAGCTCAGATTTGACAGCTACCTACGAGCAGTACTTC. Its translation is CASSSDLTATYEQYF.